Below are 16 T cell receptor beta chains sequenced from a single sample in a study of CD8+ T cells in alopecia areata. Treatment meaning: oral pan-JAK inhibitor, 5-10 mg twice daily. Sequencing templates came from extracted RNA that was reverse transcribed into cDNA. Data came from immunoSEQ multiplex PCR; TCRdb stores just in-frame clones and leaves some out. The data hold about 200,000 clones, with roughly three fifths observed a single time. Sequenced here: CD4+ T cells sorted from blood, sampled at week 4, from a patient treated with tofacitinib. Every receptor here comes from a human donor with alopecia areata.

V gene TRBV7-9 combines with J gene TRBJ2-6; 7 nucleotides align to TRBD2. The trim removed 0 bases at V and 4 bases at J, leaving 3 bases unmatched. The CDR3 loop spans 16 amino acids. The germline V gene has CDR1 SEHNR and CDR2 FQNEAQ (reference sequence). CDR3 DNA sequence: TGTGCCAGCAGCTTAGCGGGAGGGAGCGGGGCCAACGTCCTGACTTTC. Translating gives CASSLAGGSGANVLTF. Full variable domain (rest looked up from reference TRBV7-9 and TRBJ2-6): DTGVSQNPRHKITKRGQNVTFRCDPISEHNRLYWYRQTLGQGPEFLTYFQNEAQLEKSRLLSDRFSAERPKGSFSTLEIQRTEQGDSAMYLCASSLAGGSGANVLTFGAGSRLTVL.

The V gene is TRBV7-2, the J gene TRBJ1-4; D is uncertain. There are 15 residues in the CDR3. The V gene's germline CDR1 is SGHTA and CDR2 FQGNSA. V gave up 7 bases and J gave up 3 bases, with 15 bases separating them. Here the CDR3 reads CASNPGGQANEKLFF. The CDR3 nucleotides are TGTGCCAGCAACCCGGGTGGGCAGGCTAATGAAAAACTGTTTTTT.

The chain combines TRBV18 with TRBJ1-2; a possible D gene is TRBD1 (6 bases). This CDR3 spans 15 amino acids. Trimming took off 0 bases at V and 3 bases at J, with 11 bases between the two ends. Germline CDR1 KGHSH, CDR2 LQKENI. The CDR3 is CASSPPGASYYGYTF. CDR3 nucleotides: TGTGCCAGCTCACCACCGGGGGCTTCCTACTATGGCTACACCTTC.

V usage is TRBV6-1 and J usage is TRBJ1-1; D is unresolved. V was clipped by 8 bases and J by 0 bases, with 10 bases between them. There are 13 residues in the CDR3. The germline V gene has CDR1 MNHNS and CDR2 SASEGT. The DNA for the CDR3 is TGTGCCAGCGGGCGGGCCCTGAACACTGAAGCTTTCTTT. Amino acids: CASGRALNTEAFF.

At least ten counts were recorded for this clone. The V and J genes are TRBV2 and TRBJ1-1, with TRBD1 identical over 8 bases. In germline, CDR1 is SNHLY, CDR2 FYNNEI. The CDR3 loop spans 13 amino acids. V lost 7 bases, J lost 7 bases, and 8 bases stayed unmatched. Here the CDR3 DNA reads TGTGCCAGCACCGTGGACAGGGAGGGTGAAGCTTTCTTT. Protein product: CASTVDREGEAFF.

Only a few counts were recorded for this clone. The CDR3 loop reads CASSIGRVGNQPQHF. In nucleotides, the CDR3 is TGTGCCAGCAGCATAGGCAGGGTGGGCAATCAGCCCCAGCATTTT. The chain has TRBV7-2 and TRBJ1-5; possibly TRBD1 for D (5 bases). Trimming pared 5 bases from V and 2 bases from J, leaving 13 bases between. Germline V gene sequence: CDR1 SGHTA, CDR2 FQGNSA. The CDR3 runs 15 residues. Variable domain in full (rest from reference TRBV7-2 and TRBJ1-5): GAGVSQSPSNKVTEKGKDVELRCDPISGHTALYWYRQSLGQGLEFLIYFQGNSAPDKSGLPSDRFSAERTGGSVSTLTIQRTQQEDSAVYLCASSIGRVGNQPQHFGDGTRLSIL.

Concerning this clone itself: The junction departs from the called germline gene at one end, perhaps through a read error. The chain joins TRBV29-1 to TRBJ2-2, with 7 nucleotides matching TRBD2. This CDR3 region has 15 residues. CDR1 is SQVTM and CDR2 is ANQGSEA in the germline V gene. CDR3 DNA sequence: TGCGGCGTTGAAGTGGGCGGGGGAGTAACCGGGGAGCTGTTTTTT. Translating it yields CGVEVGGGVTGELFF.

The J gene is TRBJ1-5, the V gene TRBV5-1, with 10 bases identical to TRBD1. Germline CDR1 is SGHRS and CDR2 is YFSETQ. V lost 4 bases to trimming and J lost 2 bases; unmatched junction nucleotides: 3. The CDR3 sequence is 15 residues long. Here the CDR3 reads CASSRDRGGNQPQHF. CDR3 sequence (DNA): TGCGCCAGCAGCAGGGACAGGGGTGGCAATCAGCCCCAGCATTTT.

The chain recombines TRBV5-1 with TRBJ2-7; D gene uncertain. With 3 bases removed from V and 0 bases from J, the gap between germline ends came to 10 bases. This CDR3 spans 14 amino acids. Germline V CDR1 and CDR2: SGHRS, YFSETQ. The chain's CDR3 is CASSSTESSYEQYF. CDR3 nucleotides: TGCGCCAGCAGCTCGACGGAGAGCTCCTACGAGCAGTACTTC.

For the CDR3, the DNA is TGTGCCAGCAGCCAAGATCTTGGTCGGGGTCAGCAGACCCAGTACTTC. It encodes CASSQDLGRGQQTQYF. The rearrangement joins TRBV4-2 to TRBJ2-5, with D possibly TRBD2 on 5 matching bases. Germline V gene data show CDR1 as LGHNA and CDR2 as YNFKEQ. The V and J ends lost 0 bases and 6 bases respectively, with 17 bases between them. This CDR3 comprises 16 residues.

The chain links TRBV29-1 to TRBJ2-5, with D perhaps TRBD1 (6 bases). V dropped 6 bases and J dropped 4 bases, with 15 bases sitting between them. Germline V CDR1 and CDR2: SQVTM, ANQGSEA. The CDR3 spans 13 residues. For the CDR3, the DNA is TGCAGCGTCTCACATCGACAGGCAGAGACCCAGTACTTC. Encoded protein: CSVSHRQAETQYF.

The J gene is TRBJ1-1, the V gene TRBV2; unclear D gene. This CDR3 spans 11 amino acids. Trimming removed 5 bases at V and 7 bases at J, with 8 bases between. Germline CDR1 reads SNHLY; CDR2 reads FYNNEI. This CDR3 reads CASSLTVEAFF. The CDR3 region has the DNA TGTGCCAGCAGTTTAACAGTTGAAGCTTTCTTT.

This clone was detected only a few times. The chain carries TRBV10-3 and TRBJ1-5, with D unresolved. With 7 bases removed from V and 7 bases from J, the gap between germline ends came to 14 bases. Germline CDR1 is ENHRY and CDR2 is SYGVKD. This CDR3 is 13 amino acids long. The CDR3 reads CAIMAATGQPQHF. The DNA of the CDR3 is TGTGCCATCATGGCGGCAACGGGCCAGCCCCAGCATTTT.

The chain employs TRBV19 and TRBJ2-2; 10 bases align to TRBD1. The CDR3 runs 15 residues. Per the germline V gene, CDR1 is LNHDA and CDR2 is SQIVND (reference sequence). After removal of 3 bases from V and 6 bases from J, the junction contained 4 bases not matched to a gene. The CDR3 DNA is TGTGCCAGTAGTATGACGGACAGGGGGGCCGGGGAGCTGTTTTTT. It codes for CASSMTDRGAGELFF.

The rearrangement links TRBV7-8 to TRBJ2-7; a weak D match, TRBD2 (5 bases). The V end was cut by 1 base, the J end by 3 bases, with 10 bases between. The CDR3 runs to 14 residues. Germline V lookup: CDR1 SGHVS, CDR2 FQNEAQ. The CDR3 spells CASSLDGRVYEQYF. DNA of the CDR3: TGTGCCAGCAGCTTAGACGGGCGGGTCTACGAGCAGTACTTC.

The chain uses TRBV4-1 and TRBJ2-2; D uncertain. CDR3 length equals 12 residues. Trimming took 2 bases from V and 5 from J, leaving 3 bases between them. Germline V gene sequence: CDR1 MGHRA, CDR2 YSYEKL. The chain's CDR3 is CASSQPTGELFF. The DNA for the CDR3 is TGCGCCAGCAGCCAACCTACCGGGGAGCTGTTTTTT.